This T cell receptor (beta chain) was sequenced for a study of beta chain features in type 1 diabetes. Whole-study findings and limits: Within each of all four CD4+ subsets, Type 1 diabetes patients had TCRB CDR3s that were moderately but significantly shorter. A greater similarity of naive, central memory and Treg TCRB repertoires was seen among patients than among healthy donors.

Expressed TCRB transcripts got sequenced, as all isolated RNA was reverse transcribed. Produced via immunoSEQ multiplex PCR; TCRdb's table is partial and in-frame only. This sample carries roughly 730,000 clones, around 15% of them seen once, and the ten largest clones take less than 0.025%. Trimming left V 0 bases short and J 0 bases short, with 12 bases between. The CDR3 totals 16 residues. Per germline, CDR1 SGHNT and CDR2 YYREEE (reference sequence). This clone was recorded a few times. Its matching antigen is unknown. The sequence derives from a man aged 18-30 years with type 1 diabetes. The chain combines TRBV5-4 with TRBJ1-1; D uncertain. The sample comprised naive CD4+ T cells from blood. The CDR3 DNA reads as TGTGCCAGCAGCTTGGTACCCAAATCCATGAACACTGAAGCTTTCTTT. Its translation: CASSLVPKSMNTEAFF.